Shown below are 17 T cell receptor beta chains from a single sample sequenced in a study of CD8 T cells in Susac syndrome. RNA in amounts of about 0.45 to 1 ug was reverse transcribed with random hexamers. TCRdb re-called the immunoSEQ multiplex PCR reads through MiXCR, storing one row per CDR3 protein. This table has about 150,000 distinct CDR3 sequences, 85% to 95% appearing once. Sequenced sample: CD4+ T cells from PBMCs. The source is a human donor with Susac syndrome.

The gene calls are TRBV12-3 or TRBV12-4 and TRBJ1-2; no clear D. The CDR3 has 13 amino acids. Trimming left V 6 bases short and J 6 bases short, with 14 bases between. The CDR3 bases are TGTGCCAGCAGGCAAGAGACGACCCATGGCTACACCTTC. This codes for CASRQETTHGYTF.

The rearrangement joins TRBV7-3 to TRBJ1-2; D gene unclear. The CDR3 spans 16 residues. The V end was cut by 1 base, the J end by 7 bases, with 19 bases between. Germline V CDR1 and CDR2: SGHTA, FQGTGA. CDR3 sequence: CASSLKGPGSGSGYTF. The CDR3 region has the DNA TGTGCCAGCAGCTTAAAAGGCCCAGGCTCCGGGAGTGGCTACACCTTC.

V and J are TRBV5-1 and TRBJ2-1, with D possibly matching TRBD1 (5 bases). V shed 2 bases and J shed 4 bases, with 19 bases lying between them. The CDR3 has 17 amino acids. CDR1 and CDR2 (germline): SGHRS, YFSETQ. The CDR3 bases are TGCGCCAGCAGCTTACCCCTTGGGCCTGGACAATACAATGAGCAGTTCTTC. Protein: CASSLPLGPGQYNEQFF.

Here the CDR3 DNA reads TGTGCCAGCAGCGTCGGGACAGGCGCCGCCGAGCAGTACTTC. Translating it yields CASSVGTGAAEQYF. V gene TRBV9 combines with J gene TRBJ2-7; 8 bases align to TRBD1. Germline V lookup: CDR1 SGDLS, CDR2 YYNGEE. V lost 2 bases and J lost 6; bases outside the gene matches: 7. The CDR3 covers 14 residues.

V gene TRBV25-1 combines with J gene TRBJ1-6; 8 positions match TRBD1. From germline, CDR1 is MGHDK and CDR2 SYGVNS. The CDR3 contains 16 residues. Trimming removed 2 bases from V and 8 bases from J; junction bases left unmatched: 8. The CDR3 region has the DNA TGTGCCAGCAGTGAACAGGGGGCTCGTGGGCATTCACCCCTCCACTTT. This sequence encodes CASSEQGARGHSPLHF. Using reference TRBV25-1 and TRBJ1-6 for the parts outside the CDR3, the full variable domain is EADIYQTPRYLVIGTGKKITLECSQTMGHDKMYWYQQDPGMELHLIHYSYGVNSTEKGDLSSESTVSRIRTEHFPLTLESARPSHTSQYLCASSEQGARGHSPLHFGNGTRLTVT.

This chain uses TRBV28 with TRBJ1-1; perhaps TRBD1 as D (5 bases). This CDR3 spans 15 amino acids. Germline lookup yields CDR1 MDHEN and CDR2 SYDVKM. V was clipped by 7 bases and J by 1 base, with 16 bases between them. The CDR3 DNA is TGTGCCAGCACTCCGATCGCCAGGGAGAACACTGAAGCTTTCTTT. Translating it yields CASTPIARENTEAFF. Variable domain in full (rest from reference TRBV28 and TRBJ1-1): DVKVTQSSRYLVKRTGEKVFLECVQDMDHENMFWYRQDPGLGLRLIYFSYDVKMKEKGDIPEGYSVSREKKERFSLILESASTNQTSMYLCASTPIARENTEAFFGQGTRLTVV.

This clonotype has only one observation. The chain carries TRBV20-1 and TRBJ1-5; 7 nucleotides match TRBD1. V shed 2 bases and J 4 bases; nucleotides not matched to a gene: 8. The CDR3 is 15 amino acids. Germline CDR1 is DFQATT and CDR2 is SNEGSKA (reference sequence). The CDR3 DNA sequence: TGCAGTGCTAGACGGACAGGCGAGGTGAATCAGCCCCAGCATTTT. As protein: CSARRTGEVNQPQHF.

V gene TRBV12-3 or TRBV12-4 combines with J gene TRBJ2-6, with D tentatively TRBD1 (6 bases). CDR3 size: 16 residues. Trimming removed 7 bases from V and 0 bases from J, with 13 bases in between. The CDR3 region has the DNA TGTGCCAGCACCACCGGACAGTTCTCTGGGGCCAACGTCCTGACTTTC. It yields the protein CASTTGQFSGANVLTF.

The chain links TRBV6-6 to TRBJ2-7, with a weak D call TRBD2 (5 bases). Germline CDR1 and CDR2: MNHNY and SVGAGI (reference sequence). The CDR3 is 13 residues long. V lost 2 bases to trimming and J lost 3 bases, with 8 bases between them. CDR3 region: CASSYGLYYEQYF. In DNA form, the CDR3 reads TGTGCCAGCAGTTACGGACTCTACTACGAGCAGTACTTC.

CDR3 sequence reads: CATSRGGGAYNEQFF. In DNA form, the CDR3 reads TGTGCCACCAGCAGGGGCGGGGGTGCCTACAATGAGCAGTTCTTC. The chain recombines TRBV15 with TRBJ2-1; 7 bases agree with TRBD2. Germline V gene sequence: CDR1 LNHNV, CDR2 YYDKDF (reference sequence). Germline trimming cut 3 bases from V and 2 bases from J; bases unmatched to any gene: 4. The CDR3 loop spans 15 amino acids. The full variable domain, with the rest looked up from reference TRBV15 and TRBJ2-1, is DAMVIQNPRYQVTQFGKPVTLSCSQTLNHNVMYWYQQKSSQAPKLLFHYYDKDFNNEADTPDNFQSRRPNTSFCFLDIRSPGLGDTAMYLCATSRGGGAYNEQFFGPGTRLTVL.

This chain joins TRBV29-1 and TRBJ2-3; D ambiguous. The V gene's germline CDR1 is SQVTM and CDR2 ANQGSEA. The CDR3 contains 12 residues. Trimming removed 3 bases from V and 8 bases from J, with 12 bases in between. The CDR3 region is CSVDLQGSTQYF. The CDR3 DNA reads TGCAGCGTTGATCTGCAAGGCTCTACGCAGTATTTT.

The chain links TRBV12-3 or TRBV12-4 to TRBJ1-4; 9 bases are a match to TRBD1. J lost 3 bases, V lost 6 bases, and 11 bases had no gene match. This CDR3 comprises 17 residues. The CDR3 DNA is TGTGCCAGCAGCGCTAACGCCGGGACAGGGCCTAATGAAAAACTGTTTTTT. Its translation is CASSANAGTGPNEKLFF.

The J gene is TRBJ2-1, the V gene TRBV9; 9 bases align to TRBD1. V was clipped by 4 bases and J by 2 bases; unmatched bases: 10. The CDR3 runs 17 residues. CDR1 SGDLS and CDR2 YYNGEE come from the germline V gene. This CDR3 reads CASSNNMDRGPYNEQFF. CDR3 coding DNA: TGTGCCAGCAGCAACAACATGGACAGGGGTCCCTACAATGAGCAGTTCTTC.

The rearrangement links TRBV7-7 to TRBJ1-1; 7 bases fit TRBD1. CDR3 length: 13 residues. The V and J ends lost 5 bases and 10 bases, in that order; junction bases with no gene match: 10. Germline V gives CDR1 SSHAT, CDR2 FNYEAQ (reference sequence). The CDR3 DNA follows: TGTGCCAGCAGCCTCATGGAAGGGGGCGCAGCTTTCTTT. Translating gives CASSLMEGGAAFF.

The V and J genes are TRBV7-9 and TRBJ1-1; D is perhaps TRBD1 (5 bases). The CDR3 extends over 14 amino acids. The V gene lost 1 base and the J gene lost 4 bases, with 10 bases spanning the gap. Germline V gives CDR1 SEHNR, CDR2 FQNEAQ (reference sequence). As DNA, the CDR3 is TGTGCCAGCAGCTTAGGAGGGGACGGCACTGAAGCTTTCTTT. Translation gives CASSLGGDGTEAFF.

The V and J genes are TRBV6-6 and TRBJ2-1, with D uncertain. The length of the CDR3 is 14 residues. From germline, CDR1 is MNHNY and CDR2 SVGAGI (reference sequence). Trimming pared 2 bases from V and 7 bases from J, leaving 12 bases between. CDR3 sequence: CASSYPSSGNEQFF. The CDR3 region has the DNA TGTGCCAGCAGTTACCCTTCCTCCGGGAATGAGCAGTTCTTC.

This clonotype was detected only once. The rearrangement uses TRBV15 and TRBJ2-7, with D perhaps TRBD1 (6 bases). The CDR3 length is 15 residues. Germline CDR1 and CDR2: LNHNV and YYDKDF (reference sequence). With 3 bases removed from V and 7 bases from J, the gap between germline ends came to 19 bases. CDR3 DNA sequence: TGTGCCACCAGCAGGGGGGCCGATGGGGTGGTGGAGCAGTACTTC. The encoded protein is CATSRGADGVVEQYF.